This paragraph reports one T cell receptor beta chain. What it binds is not known. The data originate from a study of radiation and T cells in renal cell carcinoma. This CDR3 contains 14 residues. From germline, CDR1 is SGHRS and CDR2 YFSETQ. V shed 2 bases and J shed 2 bases, with 8 bases lying between them. Described time point: blood 2 weeks post-SBRT. Treatment: 15 Gy SBRT to primary tumor, nephrectomy 4 weeks later. The patient's renal cell carcinoma had clear cell pathology. Measured with immunoSEQ multiplex PCR; TCRdb has only the in-frame clones, and not every one. The sample holds about 130,000 clones, around 81% seen once. Study outcomes and limitations: Baseline intratumoral clonotype presence is unknown without pretreatment biopsies.

This clonotype was obtained from a man aged 45-60 years with renal cell carcinoma. The sample was blood, taken from a patient whose treatment included radiotherapy and nephrectomy. This rearrangement joins TRBV5-1 to TRBJ1-3; perhaps TRBD1 as D (6 bases). The CDR3 here is CASSLQGTGNTIYF. For the CDR3, the DNA is TGCGCCAGCAGCTTACAGGGAACTGGAAACACCATATATTTT.